This T cell receptor (beta chain) was captured in a study of T cell repertoires in cytomegalovirus infection. About the study: Public signatures in TCR beta pointed to CMV infection and matching HLA type.

Of note for this clonotype: What it binds is not known.

One entry per CDR3 protein results from TCRdb running MiXCR on the reads. This sample has some 920,000 distinct CDR3 sequences, with approximately 31% found just once. The CDR3 runs 15 residues. From germline, CDR1 is DFQATT and CDR2 SNEGSKA (reference sequence). The V gene end was trimmed by 6 bases and the J gene end by 2 bases; junction bases not matched to a gene: 12. Study-wide findings and caveats: Predominance within the ex vivo response was attributable to HLA-C-restricted CMV-specific TCR beta clonotypes.

The chain has TRBV20-1 and TRBJ2-7; the match to TRBD1 covers 8 bases. The TCR sequence derives from a human donor in good health (CMV status not recorded). Some clones in this sample may be carry-over from other donors' samples. Sample: cultured CD8+ T cells from PBMCs, taken from culture after CMV antigen stimulation. This chain's CDR3 is CSAAAAGGAPYEQYF. CDR3 bases: TGCAGTGCCGCCGCCGCAGGGGGCGCGCCCTACGAGCAGTACTTC.